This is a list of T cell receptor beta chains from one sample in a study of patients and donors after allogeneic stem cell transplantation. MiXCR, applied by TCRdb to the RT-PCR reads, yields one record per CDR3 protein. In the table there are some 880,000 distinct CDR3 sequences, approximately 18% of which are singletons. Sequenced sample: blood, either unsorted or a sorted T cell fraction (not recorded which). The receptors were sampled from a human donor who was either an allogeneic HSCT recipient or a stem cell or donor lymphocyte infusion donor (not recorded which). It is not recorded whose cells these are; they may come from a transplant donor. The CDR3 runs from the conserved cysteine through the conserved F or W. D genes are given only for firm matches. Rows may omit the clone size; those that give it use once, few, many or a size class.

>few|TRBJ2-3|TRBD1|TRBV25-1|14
TGTGCCAGCAGTAAGACAGGGGCCACAGATACGCAGTATTTT
CASSKTGATDTQYF
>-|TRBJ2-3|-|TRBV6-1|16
TGTGCCAGCAGTCCCGTAGTAGGCGGTAGCACAGATACGCAGTATTTT
CASSPVVGGSTDTQYF
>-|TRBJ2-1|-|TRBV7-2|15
TGTGCCAGCAGCTTAGTTTGGGACCCCGGGAATGAGCAGTTCTTC
CASSLVWDPGNEQFF
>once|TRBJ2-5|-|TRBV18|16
TGTGCCAGCTCACCACTAGAAAAAGGCTCATTGGAGACCCAGTACTTC
CASSPLEKGSLETQYF
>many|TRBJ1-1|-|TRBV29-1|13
TGCAGCCCAGAACGGGGGCGCCAAACTGAAGCTTTCTTT
CSPERGRQTEAFF
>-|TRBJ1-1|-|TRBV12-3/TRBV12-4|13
TGTGCCAGCAGTTGGAGGGTAGGAACTGAAGCTTTCTTT
CASSWRVGTEAFF
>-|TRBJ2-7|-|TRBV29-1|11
TGCAGCGTTCCAGCGGAAACGAGCTGGTACTTC
CSVPAETSWYF
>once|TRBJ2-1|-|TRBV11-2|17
TGTGCCAGCAGCCTTCAGGACTGGAGAAGCTCCTACAATGAGCAGTTCTTC
CASSLQDWRSSYNEQFF
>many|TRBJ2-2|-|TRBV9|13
TGTGCCAGCAGCGGAGAGAACACCGGGGAGCTGTTTTTT
CASSGENTGELFF
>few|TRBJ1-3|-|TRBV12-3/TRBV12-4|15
TGTGCCAGCAGTCCCCTCCGTTCCTCTGGAAACACCATATATTTT
CASSPLRSSGNTIYF
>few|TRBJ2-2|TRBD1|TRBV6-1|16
TGTGCCAGCAGTAAACAGGGGGCGCGCGGCACCGGGGAGCTGTTTTTT
CASSKQGARGTGELFF
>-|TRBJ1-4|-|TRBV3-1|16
TGTGCCAGCAGCCAAGAAGCCGGACCGAGGGTTCGAAAACTGTTTTTT
CASSQEAGPRVRKLFF
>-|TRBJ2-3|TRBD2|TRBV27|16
TGTGCCAGCAGTTGGGGGACTAGCGGGAGCTCAGATACGCAGTATTTT
CASSWGTSGSSDTQYF
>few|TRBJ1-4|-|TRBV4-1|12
TGCGCCAGCAGCCAAGGTCCCCAAAAACTGTTTTTT
CASSQGPQKLFF
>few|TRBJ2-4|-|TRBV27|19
TGTGCCAGCAAAGGCCCAATGTCAGGCCCCGCTCTAGCCAAAAACATTCAGTACTTC
CASKGPMSGPALAKNIQYF
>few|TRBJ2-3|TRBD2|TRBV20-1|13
TGCAGTGCTAAGCGGGAGGCTATGGGTACGCAGTATTTT
CSAKREAMGTQYF
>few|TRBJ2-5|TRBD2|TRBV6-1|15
TGTGCCAGCAGTGCCAGATTAGCGGGCGAATCGGCCCAGTACTTC
CASSARLAGESAQYF
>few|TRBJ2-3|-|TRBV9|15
TGTGCCAGCAGCGTAGACGGCTATAGGGCCAATACGCAGTATTTT
CASSVDGYRANTQYF
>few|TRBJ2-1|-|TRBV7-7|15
TGTGCTAGCATCCCCTGGCGCAGGGAGTACAATGAGCAGTTCTTC
CASIPWRREYNEQFF
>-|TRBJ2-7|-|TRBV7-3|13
TGTGCCAGCAGCTTATACAGTGCTTACGAGCAGTACTTC
CASSLYSAYEQYF
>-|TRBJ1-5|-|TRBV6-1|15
TGTGCCAGCAGTGAATTCCGCTATAGCAATCAGCCCCAGCATTTT
CASSEFRYSNQPQHF
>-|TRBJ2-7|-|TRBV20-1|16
TGCAGTGCTAGAGGGTTGGGGGGATCTGCTCGCTACGAGCAGTACTTC
CSARGLGGSARYEQYF
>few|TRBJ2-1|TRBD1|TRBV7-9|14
TGTGCCAGCAGCGCAAGGACAGGGGGCGATGAGCAGTTCTTC
CASSARTGGDEQFF
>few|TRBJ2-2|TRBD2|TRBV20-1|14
TGCAGTGCTCAGCGGACTAGTAACGCCGGGGAGCTGTTTTTT
CSAQRTSNAGELFF
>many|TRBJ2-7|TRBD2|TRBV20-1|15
TGCAGTGCTAGCGCATACCTGGGACTAGCCAACGAGCAGTACTTC
CSASAYLGLANEQYF
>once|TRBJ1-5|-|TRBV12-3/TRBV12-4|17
TGTGCCAGCAGTTTAACCGCAGGAGCGAATAGCAATCAGCCCCAGCATTTT
CASSLTAGANSNQPQHF
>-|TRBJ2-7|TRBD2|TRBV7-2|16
TGTGCCAGCAGCAAACCGAGCGGGAGTGCCTCCTACGAGCAGTACTTC
CASSKPSGSASYEQYF
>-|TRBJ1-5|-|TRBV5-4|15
TGTGCCAGCAGCCTCGACACGAATAGCAATCAGCCCCAGCATTTT
CASSLDTNSNQPQHF
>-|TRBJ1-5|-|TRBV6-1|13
TGTGCCAGCAGTGCGACCCACAATCAGCCCCAGCATTTT
CASSATHNQPQHF
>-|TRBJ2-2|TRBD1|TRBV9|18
TGTGCCAGCAGCGTAGAAAGAGGACAGGGGGCACGGACCGGGGAGCTGTTTTTT
CASSVERGQGARTGELFF
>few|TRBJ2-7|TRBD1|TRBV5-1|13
TGCGCCAGCAGCCCGCAGGGGGCTGGGGAGCAGTACTTC
CASSPQGAGEQYF
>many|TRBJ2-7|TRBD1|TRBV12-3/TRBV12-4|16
TGTGCCAGCAGATATGGACAGGGGGCGTATGCGGGAGAGCAGTACTTC
CASRYGQGAYAGEQYF
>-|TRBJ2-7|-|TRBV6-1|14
TGTGCCAGCAGTAATGCGGGACATCTTTACGAGCAGTACTTC
CASSNAGHLYEQYF
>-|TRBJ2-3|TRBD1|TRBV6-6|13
TGTGCCAGCAGGGGACAGGGTCCAGATACGCAGTATTTT
CASRGQGPDTQYF
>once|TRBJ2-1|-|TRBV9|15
TGTGCCAGCAGCGTAGCCGCCAGGTCCTTGGATGAGCAGTTCTTC
CASSVAARSLDEQFF
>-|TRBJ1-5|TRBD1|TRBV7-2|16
TGTGCCAGCAGCTTAGGCCAGGGGGGTACAAGTCAGCCCCAGCATTTT
CASSLGQGGTSQPQHF
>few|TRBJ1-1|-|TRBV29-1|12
TGCAGCGCCGCTCAGGTTTACACTGAAGCTTTCTTT
CSAAQVYTEAFF
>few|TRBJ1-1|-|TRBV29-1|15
TGCAGCGTCCGATCTTTGGACTCTTTGGGCACTGAAGCTTTCTTT
CSVRSLDSLGTEAFF
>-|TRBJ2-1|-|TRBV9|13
TGTGCCAGCAGCGTAGCTATGTACAATGAGCAGTTCTTC
CASSVAMYNEQFF
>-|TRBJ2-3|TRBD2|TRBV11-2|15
TGTGCCAGCACCAGGACTAGCGGGCGGCTAGATACGCAGTATTTT
CASTRTSGRLDTQYF
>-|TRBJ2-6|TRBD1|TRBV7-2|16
TGTGCCAGCAGCTTAAGGGGGACAGCTGGGGCCAACGTCCTGACTTTC
CASSLRGTAGANVLTF
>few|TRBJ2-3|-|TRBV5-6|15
TGTGCCAGCAGCTTTTCACTAGCTAGCACAGATACGCAGTATTTT
CASSFSLASTDTQYF
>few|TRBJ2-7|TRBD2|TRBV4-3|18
TGCGCCAGCAGCCAAGATCTCGCCGGGACTAGCGTTTCCTACGAGCAGTACTTC
CASSQDLAGTSVSYEQYF
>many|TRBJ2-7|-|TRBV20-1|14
TGCAGTGCTAGAGATTCAGGAACCTACTACGAGCAGTACTTC
CSARDSGTYYEQYF
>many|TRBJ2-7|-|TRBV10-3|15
TGTGCCATCAATGTCGACGGTCAGTCCTCCTACGAGCAGTACTTC
CAINVDGQSSYEQYF
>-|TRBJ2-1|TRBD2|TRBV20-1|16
TGCAGTGCTAGAGATCCAGGGACTAGCGTCTACAATGAGCAGTTCTTC
CSARDPGTSVYNEQFF
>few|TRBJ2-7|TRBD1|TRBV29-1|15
TGCAGCGCCGAATCAGGGACAGGGACTTCCTACGAGCAGTACTTC
CSAESGTGTSYEQYF
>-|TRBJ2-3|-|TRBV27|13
TGTGCCAGCACCCTGGCGAACACAGATACGCAGTATTTT
CASTLANTDTQYF
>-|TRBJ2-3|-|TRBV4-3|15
TGCGCCAGCAGCCAAGACCATTCTAGCACAGATACGCAGTATTTT
CASSQDHSSTDTQYF
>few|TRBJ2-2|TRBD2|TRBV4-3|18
TGCGCCAGCAGCCAAGGTTATCGGAGCGGGGGGGATGGCGGGGAGCTGTTTTTT
CASSQGYRSGGDGGELFF
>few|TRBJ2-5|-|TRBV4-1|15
TGCGCCAGCAAGGCGGGACAGAAGAACCAAGAGACCCAGTACTTC
CASKAGQKNQETQYF
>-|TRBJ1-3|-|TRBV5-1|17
TGCGCCAGCAGCTTGGGTTGGGCCACTCTCTCTGGAAACACCATATATTTT
CASSLGWATLSGNTIYF
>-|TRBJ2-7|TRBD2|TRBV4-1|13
TGCGCCAGCAGCGGGACTAGCGTCGACGAGCAGTACTTC
CASSGTSVDEQYF
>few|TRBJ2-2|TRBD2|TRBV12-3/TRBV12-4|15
TGTGCCAGCAGTTTCGGGGGGGGGCGTGGCGGGGAGCTGTTTTTT
CASSFGGGRGGELFF